Here is one TCR beta chain with its context. This sample is drawn from a study of shared clonotypes between healthy human individuals. The authors loaded 200 ng DNA, tens of thousands of T cell genomes, into sorted-subset replicate PCRs. Using immunoSEQ multiplex PCR, the repertoire was profiled, and TCRdb retains in-frame clones only, with some absent. This sample has roughly 760,000 clones; less than 85% occur once, and the top ten carry about 1.7%. Germline V lookup: CDR1 MNHNS, CDR2 SASEGT. The CDR3 runs to 14 residues. V dropped 7 bases and J dropped 4; count of bases not matched to a gene: 6. The sample taken for sequencing was memory CD4+ T cells sorted from blood. Subset in this sample: CD45RA-negative fraction. The TCR sequence derives from a woman aged 30 to 39 in good health. The V call is TRBV6-1, the J call TRBJ1-5, with 8 bases identical to TRBD1. In nucleotides, the CDR3 is TGTGCCAGCACCTCAGGACAGGGAAATCAGCCCCAGCATTTT. It encodes CASTSGQGNQPQHF.